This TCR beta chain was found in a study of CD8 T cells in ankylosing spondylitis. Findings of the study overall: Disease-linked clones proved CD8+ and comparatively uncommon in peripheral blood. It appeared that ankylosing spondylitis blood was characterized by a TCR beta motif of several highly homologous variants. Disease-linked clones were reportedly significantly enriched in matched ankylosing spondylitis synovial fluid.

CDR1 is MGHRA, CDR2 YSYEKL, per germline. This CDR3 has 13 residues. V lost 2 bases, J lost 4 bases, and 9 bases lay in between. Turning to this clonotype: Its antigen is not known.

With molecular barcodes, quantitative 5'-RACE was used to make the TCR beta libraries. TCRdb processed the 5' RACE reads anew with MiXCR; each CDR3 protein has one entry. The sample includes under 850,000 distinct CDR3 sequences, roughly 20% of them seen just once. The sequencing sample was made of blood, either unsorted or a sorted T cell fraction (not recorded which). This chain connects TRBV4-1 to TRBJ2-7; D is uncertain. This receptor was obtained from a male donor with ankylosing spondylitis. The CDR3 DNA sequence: TGCGCCAGCAGCCAATCCGACGGGTACGAGCAGTACTTC. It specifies CASSQSDGYEQYF.